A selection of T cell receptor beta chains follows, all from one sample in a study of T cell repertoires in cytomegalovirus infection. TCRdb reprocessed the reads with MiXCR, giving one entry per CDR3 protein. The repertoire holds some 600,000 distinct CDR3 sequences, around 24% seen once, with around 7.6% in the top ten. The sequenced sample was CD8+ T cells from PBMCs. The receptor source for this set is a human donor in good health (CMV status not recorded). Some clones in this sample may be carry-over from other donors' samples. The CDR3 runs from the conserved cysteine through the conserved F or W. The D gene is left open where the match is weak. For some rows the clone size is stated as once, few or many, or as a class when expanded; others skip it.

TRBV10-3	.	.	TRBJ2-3	CAISESATSTDTQYF	TGTGCCATCAGTGAGTCTGCCACTAGCACAGATACGCAGTATTTT
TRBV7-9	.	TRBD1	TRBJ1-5	CASSLGGQGIRQPQHF	TGTGCCAGCAGCTTAGGGGGACAGGGTATTCGACAGCCCCAGCATTTT
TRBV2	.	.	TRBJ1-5	CASWKGGNQPQHF	TGTGCCAGCTGGAAGGGGGGGAACCAGCCCCAGCATTTT
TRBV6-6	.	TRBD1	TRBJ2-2	CASRRQGANTGELFF	TGTGCCAGCAGACGACAGGGCGCGAACACCGGGGAGCTGTTTTTT
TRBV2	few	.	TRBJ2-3	CASSEYRGTTTDTQYF	TGTGCCAGCAGTGAATATCGGGGGACAACCACAGATACGCAGTATTTT
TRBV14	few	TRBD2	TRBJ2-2	CASRTTSGGAHTGELFF	TGTGCCAGCAGGACGACTAGCGGGGGGGCCCACACCGGGGAGCTGTTTTTT
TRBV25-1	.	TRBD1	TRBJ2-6	CASSEGQVSSGGANVLTF	TGTGCCAGCAGTGAGGGACAGGTATCCTCGGGTGGGGCCAACGTCCTGACTTTC
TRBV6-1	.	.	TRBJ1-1	CASISPTRLGVPEAFF	TGTGCCAGCATCTCCCCGACTCGGCTAGGGGTCCCTGAAGCTTTCTTT
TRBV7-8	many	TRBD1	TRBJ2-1	CASSLVSRTGDEQFF	TGTGCCAGCAGCTTAGTAAGCAGAACAGGGGATGAGCAGTTCTTC
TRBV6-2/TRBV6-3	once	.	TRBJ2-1	CASSGLSDWETEQFF	TGTGCCAGCAGTGGACTCTCGGATTGGGAGACTGAGCAGTTCTTC
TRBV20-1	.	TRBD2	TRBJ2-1	CRARGLAGGSYNEQFF	TGCAGAGCTAGGGGACTAGCGGGGGGGTCCTACAATGAGCAGTTCTTC
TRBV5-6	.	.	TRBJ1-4	CASSSHREPNEKLFF	TGTGCCAGCAGCAGCCACAGGGAACCTAATGAAAAACTGTTTTTT
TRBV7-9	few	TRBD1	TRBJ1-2	CASSSDREAGYTF	TGTGCCAGCAGTTCCGACAGGGAGGCTGGCTACACCTTC
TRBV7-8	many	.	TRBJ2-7	CASSHTGTRKVYEQYF	TGTGCCAGCAGCCATACCGGGACAAGGAAGGTATACGAGCAGTACTTC
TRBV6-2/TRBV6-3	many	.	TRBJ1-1	CASSPPAGTEAFF	TGTGCCAGCAGCCCTCCCGCGGGCACTGAAGCTTTCTTT
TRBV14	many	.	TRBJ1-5	CASSQVLTHSNQPQHF	TGTGCCAGCAGCCAAGTCCTAACCCATAGCAATCAGCCCCAGCATTTT
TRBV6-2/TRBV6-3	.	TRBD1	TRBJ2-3	CASSFVPGTGLQSTSTDTQYF	TGTGCCAGCAGTTTCGTCCCCGGGACAGGCCTTCAATCGACTAGCACAGATACGCAGTATTTT
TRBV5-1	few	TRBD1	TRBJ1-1	CASSSGQGWGEAFF	TGCGCCAGCAGCTCCGGACAGGGGTGGGGTGAAGCTTTCTTT
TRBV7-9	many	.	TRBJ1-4	CASSTDEKLFF	TGTGCCAGCAGTACAGATGAAAAACTGTTTTTT
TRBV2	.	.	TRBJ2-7	CASNAPEQYF	TGTGCCAGCAATGCCCCCGAGCAGTACTTC
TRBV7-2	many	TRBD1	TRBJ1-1	CASSLVGTGDAFF	TGTGCCAGCAGCTTAGTCGGGACAGGGGACGCTTTCTTT
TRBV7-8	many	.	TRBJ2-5	CASSARASYTEQETQYF	TGTGCCAGCAGCGCCCGAGCTTCTTATACAGAACAAGAGACCCAGTACTTC
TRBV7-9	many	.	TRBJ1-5	CASSSLGRGPEYSNQPQHF	TGTGCCAGCAGCTCCCTTGGGAGGGGCCCTGAATATAGCAATCAGCCCCAGCATTTT
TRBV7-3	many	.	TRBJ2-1	CASSPDPTYNEQFF	TGTGCCAGCAGCCCAGATCCTACCTACAATGAGCAGTTCTTC
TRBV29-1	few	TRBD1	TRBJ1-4	CSVGNRGREKLFF	TGCAGCGTTGGAAACAGGGGGCGAGAAAAACTGTTTTTT
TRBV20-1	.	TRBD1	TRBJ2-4	CSASGQAVAKNIQYF	TGCAGTGCTTCTGGACAGGCAGTAGCCAAAAACATTCAGTACTTC
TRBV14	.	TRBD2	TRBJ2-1	CASSQGRTSGYNEQFF	TGTGCCAGCAGCCAAGGAAGGACTAGCGGATACAATGAGCAGTTCTTC